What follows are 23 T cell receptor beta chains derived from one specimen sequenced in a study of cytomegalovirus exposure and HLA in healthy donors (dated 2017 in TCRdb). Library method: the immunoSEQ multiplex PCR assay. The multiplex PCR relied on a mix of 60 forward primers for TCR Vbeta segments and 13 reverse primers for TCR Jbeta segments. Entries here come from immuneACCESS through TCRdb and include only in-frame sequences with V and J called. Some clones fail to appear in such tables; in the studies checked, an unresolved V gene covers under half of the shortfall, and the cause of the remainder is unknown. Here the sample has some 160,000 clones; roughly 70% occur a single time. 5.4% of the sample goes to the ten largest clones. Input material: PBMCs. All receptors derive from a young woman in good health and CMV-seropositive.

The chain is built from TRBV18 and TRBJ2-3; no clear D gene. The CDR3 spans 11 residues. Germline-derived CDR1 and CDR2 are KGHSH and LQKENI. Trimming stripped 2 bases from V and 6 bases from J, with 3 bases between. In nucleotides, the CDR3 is TGTGCCAGCTCACCAAGCGATACGCAGTATTTT. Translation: CASSPSDTQYF. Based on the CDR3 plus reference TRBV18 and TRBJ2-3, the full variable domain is NAGVMQNPRHLVRRRGQEARLRCSPMKGHSHVYWYRQLPEEGLKFMVYLQKENIIDESGMPKERFSAEFPKEGPSILRIQQVVRGDSAAYFCASSPSDTQYFGPGTRLTVL.

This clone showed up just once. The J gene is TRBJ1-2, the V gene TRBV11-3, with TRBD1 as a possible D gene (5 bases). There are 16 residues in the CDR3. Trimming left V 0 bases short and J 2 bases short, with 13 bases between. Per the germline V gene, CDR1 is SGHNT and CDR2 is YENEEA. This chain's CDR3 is CASSLDQGPLNYGYTF. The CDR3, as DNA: TGTGCCAGCAGCTTAGATCAGGGCCCGCTAAACTATGGCTACACCTTC.

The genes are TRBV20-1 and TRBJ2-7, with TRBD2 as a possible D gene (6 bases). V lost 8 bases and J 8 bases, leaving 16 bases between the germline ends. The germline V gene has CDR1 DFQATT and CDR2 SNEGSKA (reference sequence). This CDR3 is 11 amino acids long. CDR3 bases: TGCAGTTCAATGGGGGGAGAGAAGCAGTACTTC. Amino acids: CSSMGGEKQYF.

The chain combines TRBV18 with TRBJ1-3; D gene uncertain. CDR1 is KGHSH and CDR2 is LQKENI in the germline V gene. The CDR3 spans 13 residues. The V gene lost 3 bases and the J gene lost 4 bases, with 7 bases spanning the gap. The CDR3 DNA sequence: TGTGCCAGCTCACCGGGCGTAGGAAACACCATATATTTT. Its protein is CASSPGVGNTIYF. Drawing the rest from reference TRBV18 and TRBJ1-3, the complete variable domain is NAGVMQNPRHLVRRRGQEARLRCSPMKGHSHVYWYRQLPEEGLKFMVYLQKENIIDESGMPKERFSAEFPKEGPSILRIQQVVRGDSAAYFCASSPGVGNTIYFGEGSWLTVV.

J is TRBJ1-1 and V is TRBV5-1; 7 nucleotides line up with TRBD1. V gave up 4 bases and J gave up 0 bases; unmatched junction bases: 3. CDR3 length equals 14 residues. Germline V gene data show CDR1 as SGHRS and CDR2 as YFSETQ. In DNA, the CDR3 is TGCGCCAGCAGCCAGGGACAGATGAACACTGAAGCTTTCTTT. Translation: CASSQGQMNTEAFF.

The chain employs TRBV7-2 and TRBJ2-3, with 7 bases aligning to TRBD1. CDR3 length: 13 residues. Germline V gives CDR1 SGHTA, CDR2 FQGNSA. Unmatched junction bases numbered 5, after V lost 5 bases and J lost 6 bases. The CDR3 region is CASSRRQGDTQYF. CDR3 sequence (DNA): TGTGCCAGCAGCAGACGACAGGGCGATACGCAGTATTTT.

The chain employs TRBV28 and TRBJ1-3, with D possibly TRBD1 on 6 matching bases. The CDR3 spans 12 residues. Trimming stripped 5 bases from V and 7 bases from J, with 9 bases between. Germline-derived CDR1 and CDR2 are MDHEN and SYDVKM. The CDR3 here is CASSDRRNTIYF. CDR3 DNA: TGTGCCAGCAGTGACAGGCGTAACACCATATATTTT. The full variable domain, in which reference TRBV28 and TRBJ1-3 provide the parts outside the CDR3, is DVKVTQSSRYLVKRTGEKVFLECVQDMDHENMFWYRQDPGLGLRLIYFSYDVKMKEKGDIPEGYSVSREKKERFSLILESASTNQTSMYLCASSDRRNTIYFGEGSWLTVV.

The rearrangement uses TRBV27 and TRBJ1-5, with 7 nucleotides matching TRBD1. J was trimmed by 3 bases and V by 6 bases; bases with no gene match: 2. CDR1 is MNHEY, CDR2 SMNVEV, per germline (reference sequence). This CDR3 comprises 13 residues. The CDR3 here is CASRDRANQPQHF. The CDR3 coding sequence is TGTGCCAGCAGAGACAGGGCCAATCAGCCCCAGCATTTT.

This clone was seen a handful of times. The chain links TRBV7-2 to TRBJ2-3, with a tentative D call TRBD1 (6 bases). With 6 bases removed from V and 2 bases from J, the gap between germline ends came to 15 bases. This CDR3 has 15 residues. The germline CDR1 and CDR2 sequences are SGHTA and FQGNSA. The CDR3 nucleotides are TGTGCCAGCAGTTGGGCTGGACAGCCCACAGATACGCAGTATTTT. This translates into CASSWAGQPTDTQYF.

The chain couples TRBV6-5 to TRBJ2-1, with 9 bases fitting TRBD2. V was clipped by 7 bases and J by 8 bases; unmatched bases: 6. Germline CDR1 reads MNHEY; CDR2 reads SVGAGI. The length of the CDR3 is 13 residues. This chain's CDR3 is CASTPGTSYEQFF. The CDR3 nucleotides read TGTGCCAGCACCCCCGGGACTAGCTATGAGCAGTTCTTC.

CDR3 amino acids: CASSPDSAGFNYGYTF. The CDR3 bases are TGTGCCAGCAGCCCTGATTCCGCGGGATTTAACTATGGCTACACCTTC. The V call is TRBV5-6, the J call TRBJ1-2; D uncertain. The germline CDR1 and CDR2 sequences are SGHDT and YYEEEE. This CDR3 is 16 amino acids long. V lost 4 bases and J 1 base, leaving 17 bases between the germline ends.

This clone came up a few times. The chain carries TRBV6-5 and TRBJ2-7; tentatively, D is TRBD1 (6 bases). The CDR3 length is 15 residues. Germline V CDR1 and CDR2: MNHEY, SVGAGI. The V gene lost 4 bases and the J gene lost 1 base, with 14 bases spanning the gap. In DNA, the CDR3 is TGTGCCAGCAGTTCCCCGGGACACAAATCCTACGAGCAGTACTTC. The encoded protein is CASSSPGHKSYEQYF.

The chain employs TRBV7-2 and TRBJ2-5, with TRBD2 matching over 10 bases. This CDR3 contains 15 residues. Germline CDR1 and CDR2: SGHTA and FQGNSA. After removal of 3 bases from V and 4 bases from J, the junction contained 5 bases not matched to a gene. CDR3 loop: CASSFQRGGRETQYF. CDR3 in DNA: TGTGCCAGCAGCTTTCAGCGGGGGGGAAGAGAGACCCAGTACTTC. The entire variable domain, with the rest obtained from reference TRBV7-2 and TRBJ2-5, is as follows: GAGVSQSPSNKVTEKGKDVELRCDPISGHTALYWYRQSLGQGLEFLIYFQGNSAPDKSGLPSDRFSAERTGGSVSTLTIQRTQQEDSAVYLCASSFQRGGRETQYFGPGTRLLVL.

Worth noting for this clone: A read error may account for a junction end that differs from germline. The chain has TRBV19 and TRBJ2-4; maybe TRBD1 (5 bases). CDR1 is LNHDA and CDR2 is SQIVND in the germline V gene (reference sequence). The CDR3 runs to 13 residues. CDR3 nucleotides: TGTGCCAGTATGGGGCGGACATCAAACATTCGGTACTTC. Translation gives CASMGRTSNIRYF.

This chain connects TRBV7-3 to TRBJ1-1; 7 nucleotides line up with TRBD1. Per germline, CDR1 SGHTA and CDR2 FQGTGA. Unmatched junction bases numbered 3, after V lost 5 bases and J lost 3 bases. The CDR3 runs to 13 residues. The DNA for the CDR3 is TGTGCCAGCAGCCCTCAGGGGGACACTGAAGCTTTCTTT. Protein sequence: CASSPQGDTEAFF. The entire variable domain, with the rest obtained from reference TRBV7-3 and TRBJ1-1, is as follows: GAGVSQTPSNKVTEKGKYVELRCDPISGHTALYWYRQSLGQGPEFLIYFQGTGAADDSGLPNDRFFAVRPEGSVSTLKIQRTERGDSAVYLCASSPQGDTEAFFGQGTRLTVV.

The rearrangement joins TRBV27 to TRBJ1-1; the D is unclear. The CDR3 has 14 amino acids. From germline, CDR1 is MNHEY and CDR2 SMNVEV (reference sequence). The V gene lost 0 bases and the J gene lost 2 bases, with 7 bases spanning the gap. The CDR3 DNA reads TGTGCCAGCAGTTTATCGAGGCAAAACACTGAAGCTTTCTTT. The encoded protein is CASSLSRQNTEAFF.

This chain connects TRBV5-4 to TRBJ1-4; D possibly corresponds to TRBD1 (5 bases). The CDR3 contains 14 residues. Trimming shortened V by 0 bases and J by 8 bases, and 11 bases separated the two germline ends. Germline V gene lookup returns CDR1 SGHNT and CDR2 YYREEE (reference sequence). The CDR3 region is CASSLDRWEEKLFF. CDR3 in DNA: TGTGCCAGCAGCTTGGACAGGTGGGAAGAAAAACTGTTTTTT.

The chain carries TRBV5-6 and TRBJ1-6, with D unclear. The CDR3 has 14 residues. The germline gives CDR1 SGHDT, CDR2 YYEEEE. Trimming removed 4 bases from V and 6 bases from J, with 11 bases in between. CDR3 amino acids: CASSGGRANSPLHF. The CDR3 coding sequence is TGTGCCAGCAGCGGAGGACGGGCTAATTCACCCCTCCACTTT.

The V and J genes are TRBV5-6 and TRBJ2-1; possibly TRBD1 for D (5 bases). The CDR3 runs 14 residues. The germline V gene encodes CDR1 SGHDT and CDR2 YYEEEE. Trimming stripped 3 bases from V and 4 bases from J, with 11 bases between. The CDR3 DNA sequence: TGTGCCAGCAGCTCCGATTACAGGTACAATGAGCAGTTCTTC. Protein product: CASSSDYRYNEQFF. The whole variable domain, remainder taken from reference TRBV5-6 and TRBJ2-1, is DAGVTQSPTHLIKTRGQQVTLRCSPKSGHDTVSWYQQALGQGPQFIFQYYEEEERQRGNFPDRFSGHQFPNYSSELNVNALLLGDSALYLCASSSDYRYNEQFFGPGTRLTVL.

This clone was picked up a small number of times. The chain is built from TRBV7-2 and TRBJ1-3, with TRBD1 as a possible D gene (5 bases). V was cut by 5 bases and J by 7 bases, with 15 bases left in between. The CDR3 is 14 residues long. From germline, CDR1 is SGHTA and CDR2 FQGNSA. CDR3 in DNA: TGTGCCAGCAGCCCCCGGACACTGGGGAACACCATATATTTT. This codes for CASSPRTLGNTIYF.

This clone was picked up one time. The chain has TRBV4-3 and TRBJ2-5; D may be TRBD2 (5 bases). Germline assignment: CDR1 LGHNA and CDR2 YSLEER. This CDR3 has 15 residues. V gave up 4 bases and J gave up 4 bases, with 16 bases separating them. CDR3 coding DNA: TGCGCCAGCAGCCCCGCCCGGGGTTTAGGAGAGACCCAGTACTTC. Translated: CASSPARGLGETQYF.

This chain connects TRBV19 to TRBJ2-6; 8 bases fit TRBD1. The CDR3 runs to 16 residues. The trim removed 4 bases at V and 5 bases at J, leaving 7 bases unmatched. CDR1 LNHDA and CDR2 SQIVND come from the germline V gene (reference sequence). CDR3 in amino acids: CASSKSRGLRANVLTF. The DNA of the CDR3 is TGTGCCAGTAGTAAAAGCAGGGGGCTGAGGGCCAACGTCCTGACTTTC.

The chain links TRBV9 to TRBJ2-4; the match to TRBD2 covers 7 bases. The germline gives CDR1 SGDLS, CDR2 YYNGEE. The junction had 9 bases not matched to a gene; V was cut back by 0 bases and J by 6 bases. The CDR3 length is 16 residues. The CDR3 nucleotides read TGTGCCAGCAGCGTAGCCCCGCGGGGGTTCGGAAACATTCAGTACTTC. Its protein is CASSVAPRGFGNIQYF.